This TCR beta chain comes out of a study of T cell responses to AZD1222 COVID-19 vaccine. Findings of the study overall: Seropositive at baseline were only six AZD1222 recipients. Spike-wide vaccine-associated CD4 TCRs dominated at 160-218 and 743-854.

Method: immunoSEQ multiplex PCR; TCRdb's copy keeps in-frame clones and lacks some. The repertoire consists of about 84,000 clones, with nearly 90% occurring once and the leading ten covering about 1.6%. Of note for this clone: No antigen is known for it.

Germline CDR1 and CDR2: SGHVS and FQNEAQ. CDR3 length: 13 amino acids. V was shortened by 7 bases and J by 3 bases, with 10 bases between the two germline ends. This TCR was recovered from an adult in good health. The sequences come from peripheral blood, collected on day 0 of AZD1222 vaccination. The chain recombines TRBV7-8 with TRBJ1-3, with D unclear. CDR3 bases: TGTGCCAGCACCCTACTCAATGGAAACACCATATATTTT. This encodes CASTLLNGNTIYF.